These 5 T cell receptor beta chains were all obtained from the same sample, sequenced in a study of T-cell memory formation after mild COVID-19. TCRdb recomputed calls from the 5' RACE reads with MiXCR, one row per CDR3 protein. The repertoire holds about 440,000 distinct CDR3 sequences, roughly 20% seen once, with 7.5% to 10% in the top ten. Sequenced sample: PBMCs or a T cell subset sorted from them (not recorded which). These receptors were obtained from an adult woman who had mild COVID-19 (a few samples of this study predate the infection). Cell type and time point are not known.

This clonotype was counted many times. The chain links TRBV20-1 to TRBJ2-7, with 8 bases identical to TRBD1. CDR3 length equals 14 residues. CDR1 DFQATT and CDR2 SNEGSKA come from the germline V gene (reference sequence). V lost 0 bases to trimming and J lost 7 bases; unmatched junction nucleotides: 8. CDR3 in amino acids: CSARDLQGASEQYF. In DNA form, the CDR3 reads TGCAGTGCTAGAGACCTCCAGGGGGCCAGTGAGCAGTACTTC.

This clonotype was counted a few times. The chain joins TRBV7-2 to TRBJ1-2; D is unclear. The V gene's germline CDR1 is SGHTA and CDR2 FQGNSA. The V and J ends lost 4 bases and 7 bases respectively, with 16 bases between them. The CDR3 runs 14 residues. CDR3 nucleotides: TGTGCCAGCAGCTCCGCCGCTAACAGTCGTGGCTACACCTTC. Protein product: CASSSAANSRGYTF.

The chain couples TRBV5-1 to TRBJ2-2; D is ambiguous. There are 13 residues in the CDR3. In germline, CDR1 is SGHRS, CDR2 YFSETQ. V lost 0 bases to trimming and J lost 7 bases, with 7 bases between them. CDR3 coding DNA: TGCGCCAGCAGCTTGGCCTATGGCGGGGAGCTGTTTTTT. Translation gives CASSLAYGGELFF. Using reference TRBV5-1 and TRBJ2-2 for the parts outside the CDR3, the full variable domain is KAGVTQTPRYLIKTRGQQVTLSCSPISGHRSVSWYQQTPGQGLQFLFEYFSETQRNKGNFPGRFSGRQFSNSRSEMNVSTLELGDSALYLCASSLAYGGELFFGEGSRLTVL.

The genes are TRBV24-1 and TRBJ1-2, with 8 bases fitting TRBD1. In germline, CDR1 is KGHDR, CDR2 SFDVKD. Trimming took 1 base from V and 4 from J; bases not matched to a gene: 4. This CDR3 is built from 15 residues. CDR3 DNA sequence: TGTGCCACCAGTGATTTTCAGGACAGGGCCTATGGCTACACCTTC. Its translation: CATSDFQDRAYGYTF.

The chain links TRBV7-6 to TRBJ2-5; D not certain. The CDR3 spans 13 residues. The germline V and J ends were trimmed by 4 bases and 2 bases, with 8 bases remaining between them. Germline CDR1 is SGHVS and CDR2 is FNYEAQ. The CDR3: CASSSIRQETQYF. In DNA form, the CDR3 reads TGTGCCAGCAGCTCGATAAGGCAAGAGACCCAGTACTTC.